This TCR beta chain was sequenced in a study of T cells after posttransplantation cyclophosphamide. Whole-study findings and limits: Recipient CMV seropositivity and CMV reactivation strongly tracked TRB clonality.

The related graft donor's blood sample was taken on the day of bone marrow donation. This CDR3 has 15 residues. Germline loops: CDR1 LGHNA, CDR2 YNFKEQ. Trimming took 2 bases from V and 2 from J; bases not matched to a gene: 3. This clone was found a few times. Its antigen is unknown. Method: immunoSEQ multiplex PCR; TCRdb's copy keeps in-frame clones and lacks some. The table lists about 30,000 clones, with no singletons. V gene TRBV4-2 combines with J gene TRBJ1-2, with 9 bases aligning to TRBD1. The sequence derives from a woman in her thirties in good health and a related stem cell transplant donor. The source material was PBMCs. CDR3 loop: CASSQNRGRNYGYTF. The DNA of the CDR3 is TGTGCCAGCAGCCAAAACAGGGGGCGGAACTATGGCTACACCTTC.